Below are 9 T cell receptor beta chains sequenced from a single sample in a study of shared clonotypes between healthy human individuals. Repertoires were generated with immunoSEQ multiplex PCR, while TCRdb's copy carries only in-frame clones and drops some. This sample has roughly 400,000 clones; about 96% occur once, and the top ten carry 0.25% to 0.35%. Sequenced: memory CD8+ T cells sorted from blood. The subset is: CD45RO+ cells pooled with CCR7-negative TemRA cells. These receptors were obtained from a man aged 30 to 45 in good health.

V gene TRBV7-9 combines with J gene TRBJ1-4; tentative D call: TRBD1 (5 bases). CDR1 SEHNR and CDR2 FQNEAQ come from the germline V gene (reference sequence). The CDR3 covers 17 residues. The V gene lost 1 base and the J gene lost 1 base, with 13 bases spanning the gap. The CDR3 loop is CASSLVGSQGTNEKLFF. The DNA for the CDR3 is TGTGCCAGCAGCTTAGTCGGTTCGCAGGGAACTAATGAAAAACTGTTTTTT.

The rearrangement joins TRBV6-6 to TRBJ2-1; the match to TRBD2 covers 12 bases. J was trimmed by 9 bases and V by 8 bases; bases with no gene match: 11. The CDR3 length is 15 residues. CDR1 and CDR2 from the germline V gene are MNHNY and SVGAGI (reference sequence). CDR3 nucleotide sequence: TGTGCCAGCGGTACTAGCGGGAGGTCGGTCACTGAGCAGTTCTTC. The encoded protein is CASGTSGRSVTEQFF.

V is TRBV10-3 and J is TRBJ2-5, with D perhaps being TRBD1 or TRBD2 (6 bases each). V was pared by 4 bases and J by 5 bases, with 14 bases between. Germline V gene data show CDR1 as ENHRY and CDR2 as SYGVKD. The CDR3 is made up of 14 amino acids. The CDR3 region is CAISVGGAGETQYF. The CDR3 DNA is TGTGCCATCAGTGTCGGGGGCGCAGGCGAGACCCAGTACTTC.

This clone is a singleton in its sample. The gene calls are TRBV6-6 and TRBJ2-1; TRBD2 might be the D (6 bases). The V gene's germline CDR1 is MNHNY and CDR2 SVGAGI (reference sequence). The CDR3 has 15 residues. V lost 2 bases and J lost 6, with 14 bases in between. The CDR3 is CASSYMRGFGNEQFF. CDR3 DNA: TGTGCCAGCAGTTACATGCGGGGCTTTGGCAATGAGCAGTTCTTC.

This chain joins TRBV28 and TRBJ1-2; D is possibly TRBD1 (6 bases). This CDR3 region has 12 residues. V dropped 8 bases and J dropped 8 bases, with 15 bases sitting between them. Germline V gene data show CDR1 as MDHEN and CDR2 as SYDVKM. The CDR3 region has the DNA TGTGCCAGCGGAAACAGGGAGGGGGGCTACACCTTC. Protein sequence: CASGNREGGYTF.

Details on this clone: The junction and the germline gene differ at one end; a read error may be behind it. The rearrangement joins TRBV7-6 to TRBJ2-2, with a tentative D call TRBD2 (5 bases). Per the germline V gene, CDR1 is SGHVS and CDR2 is FNYEAQ. CDR3 length equals 17 residues. The CDR3 nucleotides are TGTGCCAACAGCTTACGCCTAACCGGGGCGAACACCGGGGAGCTGTTTTTT. This codes for CANSLRLTGANTGELFF.

The rearrangement uses TRBV7-3 and TRBJ2-3, with a weak D call TRBD2 (6 bases). V dropped 6 bases and J dropped 2 bases, with 15 bases sitting between them. From germline, CDR1 is SGHTA and CDR2 FQGTGA. The CDR3 sequence is 15 residues long. This CDR3 reads CASRPTGLITDTQYF. The CDR3 DNA sequence: TGTGCCAGCAGACCGACGGGACTCATCACAGATACGCAGTATTTT.

V usage is TRBV28 and J usage is TRBJ1-5; unclear D gene. CDR1 is MDHEN, CDR2 SYDVKM, per germline. The CDR3 consists of 12 residues. V lost 10 bases and J lost 13, with 20 bases in between. The CDR3 spells CATAKSSFGQHF. The CDR3 DNA follows: TGTGCCACCGCAAAATCCTCCTTTGGGCAGCATTTT.

With regard to this clone: This specimen includes other DNA sequences encoding the same CDR3. The chain employs TRBV7-9 and TRBJ2-7; no reliable D call. Trimming cost V 1 base and J 2 bases, with 6 bases left between them. This CDR3 contains 13 residues. Germline V gene data show CDR1 as SEHNR and CDR2 as FQNEAQ (reference sequence). CDR3 nucleotide sequence: TGTGCCAGCAGCTTAGGGCTAGCCTACGAGCAGTACTTC. Translating gives CASSLGLAYEQYF.